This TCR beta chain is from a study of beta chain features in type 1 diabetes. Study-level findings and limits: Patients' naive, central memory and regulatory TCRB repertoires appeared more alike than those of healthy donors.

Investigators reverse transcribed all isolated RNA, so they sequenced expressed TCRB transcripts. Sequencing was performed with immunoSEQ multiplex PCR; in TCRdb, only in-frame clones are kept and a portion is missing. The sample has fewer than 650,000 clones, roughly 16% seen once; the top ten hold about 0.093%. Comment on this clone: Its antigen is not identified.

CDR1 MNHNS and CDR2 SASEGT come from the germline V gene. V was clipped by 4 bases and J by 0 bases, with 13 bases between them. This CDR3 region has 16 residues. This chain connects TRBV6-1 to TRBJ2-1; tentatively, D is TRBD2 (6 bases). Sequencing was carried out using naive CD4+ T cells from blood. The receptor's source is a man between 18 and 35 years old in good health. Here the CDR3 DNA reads TGTGCCAGCAGTGCTTGGGACTTGAGCTCCTACAATGAGCAGTTCTTC. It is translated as CASSAWDLSSYNEQFF.